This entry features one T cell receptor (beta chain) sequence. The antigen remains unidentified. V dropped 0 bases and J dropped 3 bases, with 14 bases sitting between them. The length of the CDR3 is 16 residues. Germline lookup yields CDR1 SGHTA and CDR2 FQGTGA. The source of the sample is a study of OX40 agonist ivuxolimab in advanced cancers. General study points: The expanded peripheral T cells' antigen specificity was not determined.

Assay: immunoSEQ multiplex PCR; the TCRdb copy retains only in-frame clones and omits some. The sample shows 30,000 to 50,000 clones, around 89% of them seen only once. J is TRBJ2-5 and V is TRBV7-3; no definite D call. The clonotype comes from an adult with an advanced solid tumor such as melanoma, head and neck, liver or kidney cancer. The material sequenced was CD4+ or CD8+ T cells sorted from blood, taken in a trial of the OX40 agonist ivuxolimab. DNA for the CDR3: TGTGCCAGCAGCTTAACGGTGGTGAGAGGAAAAGAGACCCAGTACTTC. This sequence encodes CASSLTVVRGKETQYF.